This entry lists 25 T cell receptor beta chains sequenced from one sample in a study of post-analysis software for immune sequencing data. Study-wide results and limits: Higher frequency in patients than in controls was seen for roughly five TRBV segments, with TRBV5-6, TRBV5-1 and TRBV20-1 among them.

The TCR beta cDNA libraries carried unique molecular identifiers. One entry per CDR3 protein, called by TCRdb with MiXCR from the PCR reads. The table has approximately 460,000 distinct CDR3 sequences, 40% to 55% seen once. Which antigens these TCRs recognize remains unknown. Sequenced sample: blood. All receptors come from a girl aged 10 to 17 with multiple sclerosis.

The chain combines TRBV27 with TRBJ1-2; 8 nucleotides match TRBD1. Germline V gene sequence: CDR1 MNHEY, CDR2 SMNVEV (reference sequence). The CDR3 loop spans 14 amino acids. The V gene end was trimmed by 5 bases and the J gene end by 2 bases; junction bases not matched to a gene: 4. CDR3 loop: CASSPTGGNYGYTF. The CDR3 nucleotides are TGTGCCAGCAGTCCCACAGGGGGGAACTATGGCTACACCTTC.

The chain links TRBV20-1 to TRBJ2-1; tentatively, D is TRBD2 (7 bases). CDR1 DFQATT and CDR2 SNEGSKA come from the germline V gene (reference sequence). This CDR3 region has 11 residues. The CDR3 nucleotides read TGCAGACGGGGGGCCGGGAATGAGCAGTTCTTC. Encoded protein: CRRGAGNEQFF.

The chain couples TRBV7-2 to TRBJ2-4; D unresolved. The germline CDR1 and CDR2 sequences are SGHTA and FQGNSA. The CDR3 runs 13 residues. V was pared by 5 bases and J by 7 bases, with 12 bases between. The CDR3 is CASSPQARNIQYF. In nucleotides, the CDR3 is TGTGCCAGCAGCCCCCAGGCTCGGAACATTCAGTACTTC.

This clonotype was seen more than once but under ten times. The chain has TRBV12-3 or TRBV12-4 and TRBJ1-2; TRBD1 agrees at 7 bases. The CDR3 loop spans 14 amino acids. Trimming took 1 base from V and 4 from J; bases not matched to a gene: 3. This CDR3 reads CASSLDRGSYGYTF. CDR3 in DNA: TGTGCCAGCAGTTTAGACAGGGGCTCCTATGGCTACACCTTC.

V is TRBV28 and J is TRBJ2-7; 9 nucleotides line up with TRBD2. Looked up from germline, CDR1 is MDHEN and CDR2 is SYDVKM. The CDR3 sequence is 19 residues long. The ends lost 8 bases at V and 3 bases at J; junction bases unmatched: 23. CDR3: CASGSLTGKWREGHYEQYF. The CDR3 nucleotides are TGTGCCAGCGGGTCCCTAACAGGGAAATGGCGGGAGGGCCACTACGAGCAGTACTTC.

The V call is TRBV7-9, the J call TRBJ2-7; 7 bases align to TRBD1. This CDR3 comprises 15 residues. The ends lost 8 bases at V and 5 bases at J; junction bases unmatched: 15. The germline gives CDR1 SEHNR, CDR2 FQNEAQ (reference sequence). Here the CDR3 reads CASSRQTGYRDEQYF. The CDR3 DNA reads TGTGCCAGCTCTCGACAGACAGGGTACAGGGACGAGCAGTACTTC. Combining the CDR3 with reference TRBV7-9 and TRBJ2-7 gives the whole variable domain DTGVSQNPRHKITKRGQNVTFRCDPISEHNRLYWYRQTLGQGPEFLTYFQNEAQLEKSRLLSDRFSAERPKGSFSTLEIQRTEQGDSAMYLCASSRQTGYRDEQYFGPGTRLTVT.

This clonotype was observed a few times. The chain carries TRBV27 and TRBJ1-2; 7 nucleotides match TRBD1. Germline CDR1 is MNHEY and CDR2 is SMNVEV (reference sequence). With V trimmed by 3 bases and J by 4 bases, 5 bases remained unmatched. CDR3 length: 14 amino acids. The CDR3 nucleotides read TGTGCCAGCAGTTTTCGGGACAGCCTCTATGGCTACACCTTC. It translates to CASSFRDSLYGYTF.

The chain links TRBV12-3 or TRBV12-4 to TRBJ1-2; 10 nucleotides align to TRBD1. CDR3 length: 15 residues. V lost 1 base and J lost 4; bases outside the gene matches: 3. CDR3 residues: CASSLEGQGTYGYTF. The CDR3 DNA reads TGTGCCAGCAGTTTAGAGGGACAGGGGACCTATGGCTACACCTTC.

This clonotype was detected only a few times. CDR3 sequence: CASSQDSNGRVDEQYF. CDR3 sequence (DNA): TGCGCCAGCAGCCAAGACTCCAACGGGAGGGTCGACGAGCAGTACTTC. The rearrangement links TRBV4-1 to TRBJ2-5; 8 bases line up with TRBD2. The J call may be faulty, since TRBJ2-7 better matches the DNA end. This CDR3 region has 16 residues. CDR1 and CDR2 from the germline V gene are MGHRA and YSYEKL.

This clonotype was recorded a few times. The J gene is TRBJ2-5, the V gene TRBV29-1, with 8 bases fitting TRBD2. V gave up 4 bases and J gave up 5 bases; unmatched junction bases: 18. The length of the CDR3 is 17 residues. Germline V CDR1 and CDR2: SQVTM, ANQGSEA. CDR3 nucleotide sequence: TGCAGCGTTGTTAGGAGGAAGTCGGTTAGCGGGACCGAGACCCAGTACTTC. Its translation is CSVVRRKSVSGTETQYF. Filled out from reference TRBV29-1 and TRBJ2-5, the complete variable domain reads SAVISQKPSRDICQRGTSLTIQCQVDSQVTMMFWYRQQPGQSLTLIATANQGSEATYESGFVIDKFPISRPNLTFSTLTVSNMSPEDSSIYLCSVVRRKSVSGTETQYFGPGTRLLVL.

CDR3 sequence (DNA): TGTGCCAGCAGCCTACGCCACACGAGGGAGACCCAGTACTTC. It is translated as CASSLRHTRETQYF. The genes are TRBV12-3 or TRBV12-4 and TRBJ2-5; D gene uncertain. The CDR3 covers 14 residues. With 6 bases removed from V and 5 bases from J, the gap between germline ends came to 16 bases.

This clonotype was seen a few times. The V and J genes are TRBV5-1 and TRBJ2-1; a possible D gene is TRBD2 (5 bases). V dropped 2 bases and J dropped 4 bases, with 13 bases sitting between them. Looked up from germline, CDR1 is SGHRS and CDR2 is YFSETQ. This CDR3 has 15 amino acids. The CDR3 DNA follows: TGCGCCAGCAGCTTCGCGGGCAAGTCGTACAATGAGCAGTTCTTC. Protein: CASSFAGKSYNEQFF.

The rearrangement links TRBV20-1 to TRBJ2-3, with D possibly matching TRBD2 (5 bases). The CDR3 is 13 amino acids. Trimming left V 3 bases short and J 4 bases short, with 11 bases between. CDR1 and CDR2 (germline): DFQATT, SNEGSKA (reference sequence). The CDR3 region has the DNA TGCAGTGCTAGGAGATTTAGCGCAGATACGCAGTATTTT. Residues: CSARRFSADTQYF.

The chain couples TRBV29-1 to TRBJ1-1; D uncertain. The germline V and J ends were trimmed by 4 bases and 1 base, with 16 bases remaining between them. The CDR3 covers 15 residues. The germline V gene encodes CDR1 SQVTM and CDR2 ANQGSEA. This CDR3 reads CSVGDPGTPNTEAFF. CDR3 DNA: TGCAGCGTTGGAGATCCTGGCACTCCGAACACTGAAGCTTTCTTT.

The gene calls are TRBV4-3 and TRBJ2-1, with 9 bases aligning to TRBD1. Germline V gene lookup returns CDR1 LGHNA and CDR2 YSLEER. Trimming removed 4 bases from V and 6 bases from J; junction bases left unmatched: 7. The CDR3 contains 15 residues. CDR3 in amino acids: CASSPQGADGNEQFF. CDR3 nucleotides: TGCGCCAGCAGCCCACAGGGGGCAGATGGCAATGAGCAGTTCTTC.

The CDR3 DNA follows: TGCGCCAGCAGCCCCAACCCACCGGGACAGGGGGGATATGAGCAGTTCTTC. This sequence encodes CASSPNPPGQGGYEQFF. The chain recombines TRBV4-3 with TRBJ2-1; 11 bases agree with TRBD1. This CDR3 comprises 17 residues. The trim removed 4 bases at V and 8 bases at J, leaving 13 bases unmatched. Germline CDR1 and CDR2: LGHNA and YSLEER.

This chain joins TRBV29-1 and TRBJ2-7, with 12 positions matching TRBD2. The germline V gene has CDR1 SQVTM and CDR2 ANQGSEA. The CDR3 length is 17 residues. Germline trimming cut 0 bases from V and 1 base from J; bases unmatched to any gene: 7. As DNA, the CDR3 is TGCAGCGTTGAAGAACGGACTAGCGGGACGACTTCCTACGAGCAGTACTTC. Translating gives CSVEERTSGTTSYEQYF.

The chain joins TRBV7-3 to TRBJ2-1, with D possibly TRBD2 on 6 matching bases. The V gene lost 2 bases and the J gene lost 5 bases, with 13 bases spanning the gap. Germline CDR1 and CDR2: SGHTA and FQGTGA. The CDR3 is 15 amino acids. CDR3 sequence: CASSLQVGGDNEQFF. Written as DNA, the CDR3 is TGTGCCAGCAGCTTACAGGTGGGAGGCGACAATGAGCAGTTCTTC.

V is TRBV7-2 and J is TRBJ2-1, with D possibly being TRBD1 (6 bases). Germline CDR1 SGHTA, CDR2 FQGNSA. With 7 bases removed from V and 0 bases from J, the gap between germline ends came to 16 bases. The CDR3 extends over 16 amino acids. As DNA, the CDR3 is TGTGCCAGCAACACCCGGGACATTAGCTCCTACAATGAGCAGTTCTTC. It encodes CASNTRDISSYNEQFF.

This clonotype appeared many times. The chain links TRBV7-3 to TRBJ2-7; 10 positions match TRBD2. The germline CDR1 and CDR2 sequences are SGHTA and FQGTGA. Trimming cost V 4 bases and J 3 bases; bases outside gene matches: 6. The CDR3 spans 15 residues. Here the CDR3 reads CASSSELAGDYEQYF. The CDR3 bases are TGTGCCAGCAGCTCGGAGCTAGCGGGGGACTACGAGCAGTACTTC.

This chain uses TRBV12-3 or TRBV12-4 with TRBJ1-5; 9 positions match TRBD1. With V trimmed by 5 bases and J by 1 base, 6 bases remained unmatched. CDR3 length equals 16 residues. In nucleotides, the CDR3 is TGTGCCAGCAGTCCCCCGGGACAGGGAAGCAATCAGCCCCAGCATTTT. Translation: CASSPPGQGSNQPQHF.

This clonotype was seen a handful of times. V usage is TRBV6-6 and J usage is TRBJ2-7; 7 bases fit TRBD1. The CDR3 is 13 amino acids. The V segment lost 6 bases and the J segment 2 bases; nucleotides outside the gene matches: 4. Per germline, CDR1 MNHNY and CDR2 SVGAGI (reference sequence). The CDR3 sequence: CASSIDRAYEQYF. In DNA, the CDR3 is TGTGCCAGCAGCATCGACAGGGCCTACGAGCAGTACTTC.

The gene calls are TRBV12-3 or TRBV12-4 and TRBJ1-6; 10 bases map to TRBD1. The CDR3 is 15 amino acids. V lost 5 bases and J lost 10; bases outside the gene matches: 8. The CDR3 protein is CASSPRGTGVSPLHF. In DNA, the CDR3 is TGTGCCAGCAGTCCCCGCGGGACAGGGGTGTCACCCCTCCACTTT.

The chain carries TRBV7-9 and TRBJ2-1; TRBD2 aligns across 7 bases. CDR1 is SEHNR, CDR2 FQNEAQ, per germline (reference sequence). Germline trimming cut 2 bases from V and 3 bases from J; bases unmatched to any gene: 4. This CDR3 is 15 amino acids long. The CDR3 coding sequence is TGTGCCAGCAGCTTATCGGCGGGGGACTACAATGAGCAGTTCTTC. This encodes CASSLSAGDYNEQFF. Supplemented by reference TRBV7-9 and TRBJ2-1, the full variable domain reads DTGVSQNPRHKITKRGQNVTFRCDPISEHNRLYWYRQTLGQGPEFLTYFQNEAQLEKSRLLSDRFSAERPKGSFSTLEIQRTEQGDSAMYLCASSLSAGDYNEQFFGPGTRLTVL.

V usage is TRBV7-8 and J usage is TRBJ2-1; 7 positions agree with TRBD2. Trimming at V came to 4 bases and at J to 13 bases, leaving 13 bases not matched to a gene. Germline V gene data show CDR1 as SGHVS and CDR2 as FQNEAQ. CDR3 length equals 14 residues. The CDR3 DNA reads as TGTGCCAGCAGCTCCTCAGCGGGAATAGAGACCCAGTTCTTC. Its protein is CASSSSAGIETQFF.